The clone carrying this TCR beta chain was seen many times. Adult Caucasians living in Nashville, Tennessee made up all of the donors. These data originate in a study of shared clonotypes between healthy human individuals. Deep-level settings were used for running the assay. Under the authors' procedure: ImmunoSEQ supplied junction-only sequences lacking quality scores, so filtering was different. Data came from immunoSEQ multiplex PCR; TCRdb stores just in-frame clones and leaves some out. V, J and clone size reflect that table, while D and trimming were determined from the DNA. The table lists fewer than 650,000 clones, 60% to 85% of them singletons. CDR3 length equals 12 residues. The germline gives CDR1 SNHLY, CDR2 FYNNEI. Trimming shortened V by 4 bases and J by 7 bases, and 7 bases separated the two germline ends.

Sequencing was carried out using PBMCs. This clonotype was sampled from a middle-aged woman in good health. Some clones in this sample may be carry-over from other donors' samples. This chain joins TRBV2 and TRBJ1-4; D unresolved. This CDR3 is CASSVILEKLFF. CDR3 nucleotides: TGTGCCAGCAGTGTAATTCTTGAAAAACTGTTTTTT. Variable domain in full (rest from reference TRBV2 and TRBJ1-4): EPEVTQTPSHQVTQMGQEVILRCVPISNHLYFYWYRQILGQKVEFLVSFYNNEISEKSEIFDDQFSVERPDGSNFTLKIRSTKLEDSAMYFCASSVILEKLFFGSGTQLSVL.